The 5 T cell receptor beta chains given below trace back to one sample, sequenced in a study of cytomegalovirus exposure and HLA in healthy donors. The study ran its PCR with 60 Vbeta and 13 Jbeta primers. The data were produced by immunoSEQ multiplex PCR, yet TCRdb's version contains in-frame clones alone and is incomplete. The sample includes 65,000 to 85,000 clones, about 9.5% seen only once; the top ten take roughly 22%. Material: PBMCs. These TCRs come from a man in his 60s in good health and CMV-seropositive.

This clone showed up just a few times. This chain links TRBV11-2 with TRBJ1-4, with D possibly TRBD1 on 5 matching bases. Trimming removed 2 bases from V and 6 bases from J, with 10 bases in between. In germline, CDR1 is SGHAT, CDR2 FQNNGV. The length of the CDR3 is 14 residues. CDR3 bases: TGTGCCAGCAGCTTACATCCGACAGATGAAAAACTGTTTTTT. Residues: CASSLHPTDEKLFF.

This clone showed up just a few times. This sequence joins TRBV4-1 and TRBJ2-2; D might be TRBD2 (5 bases). CDR3 size: 16 residues. The V end was cut by 1 base, the J end by 0 bases, with 9 bases between. The germline gives CDR1 MGHRA, CDR2 YSYEKL. Written as DNA, the CDR3 is TGCGCCAGCAGCCAAGGAAGAGGGACGAACACCGGGGAGCTGTTTTTT. Its translation: CASSQGRGTNTGELFF.

This clone was detected only a few times. This rearrangement joins TRBV30 to TRBJ2-5; 8 nucleotides line up with TRBD2. Per the germline V gene, CDR1 is GTSNPN and CDR2 is SVGIG (reference sequence). The CDR3 consists of 13 residues. Trimming cost V 5 bases and J 9 bases; bases outside gene matches: 11. The CDR3 reads CAWVDRGGKAQYF. In DNA, the CDR3 is TGTGCCTGGGTGGATCGGGGGGGGAAGGCCCAGTACTTC.

This clone came up a few times. The chain joins TRBV2 to TRBJ1-6; unclear D gene. This CDR3 contains 14 residues. Germline values: CDR1 SNHLY, CDR2 FYNNEI. V was cut by 4 bases and J by 9 bases, with 13 bases left in between. For the CDR3, the DNA is TGTGCCAGCAGTGTGGGTCAGGCTGGTTCACCCCTCCACTTT. Translating gives CASSVGQAGSPLHF. Drawing the rest from reference TRBV2 and TRBJ1-6, the complete variable domain is EPEVTQTPSHQVTQMGQEVILRCVPISNHLYFYWYRQILGQKVEFLVSFYNNEISEKSEIFDDQFSVERPDGSNFTLKIRSTKLEDSAMYFCASSVGQAGSPLHFGNGTRLTVT.

The CDR3 is CATSSSEARELFF. The CDR3 DNA is TGTGCCACCAGCAGCTCCGAGGCCCGGGAGCTGTTTTTT. The chain combines TRBV15 with TRBJ2-2; the D is unclear. Trimming took off 3 bases at V and 9 bases at J, with 11 bases between the two ends. This CDR3 has 13 amino acids. Germline lookup yields CDR1 LNHNV and CDR2 YYDKDF (reference sequence).